One sample yielded the 18 T cell receptor beta chains listed below, sequenced in a study of response to subunit inactivated influenza vaccine. TCRdb reprocessed the RT-PCR reads via MiXCR and lists one record per CDR3 protein. Among 500,000 or so distinct CDR3 sequences listed, 16% were seen once. The sample was CD4+ T cells sorted from PBMCs, taken around 25 months after vaccination. Receptor source: a man aged 50 to 69 who received an inactivated influenza vaccine.

The chain has TRBV4-1 and TRBJ2-5; the D gene could be TRBD1 or TRBD2 (6 bases each). Trimming cost V 3 bases and J 1 base, with 12 bases left between them. CDR1 and CDR2 (germline): MGHRA, YSYEKL. The CDR3 is 15 amino acids. Here the CDR3 DNA reads TGCGCCAGCAGCCATTCGGGGGCTGTCCAAGAGACCCAGTACTTC. Translated, it gives CASSHSGAVQETQYF.

This clonotype came up a few times. The chain employs TRBV5-6 and TRBJ2-5; TRBD1 agrees at 7 bases. The length of the CDR3 is 15 residues. Per germline, CDR1 SGHDT and CDR2 YYEEEE. Trimming took 4 bases from V and 2 from J; bases not matched to a gene: 8. The CDR3 is CASSPPGQLQETQYF. Here the CDR3 DNA reads TGTGCCAGCAGCCCCCCGGGACAGCTACAAGAGACCCAGTACTTC.

The table lists this clonotype with a few counts. The chain couples TRBV4-3 to TRBJ2-3, with 8 nucleotides matching TRBD2. With 1 base clipped from V and 2 bases from J, the junction kept 2 bases outside the gene matches. Germline loops: CDR1 LGHNA, CDR2 YSLEER. This CDR3 is 15 amino acids long. The CDR3 region is CASSQAGGHTDTQYF. CDR3 coding DNA: TGCGCCAGCAGCCAAGCGGGGGGGCACACAGATACGCAGTATTTT.

The CDR3 DNA follows: TGTGCCAGCAGCTTAGAGGGACTTAACACAGATACGCAGTATTTT. It encodes CASSLEGLNTDTQYF. The V and J genes are TRBV11-2 and TRBJ2-3, with a tentative D call TRBD2 (6 bases). Germline-derived CDR1 and CDR2 are SGHAT and FQNNGV. The CDR3 is 15 amino acids. Trimming left V 0 bases short and J 2 bases short, with 9 bases between.

This clonotype occurred a few times. Written as DNA, the CDR3 is TGTGCCAGCAGTACATCCCCCCTGGTTCCTTACTACAATGAGCAGTTCTTC. Protein: CASSTSPLVPYYNEQFF. The chain is built from TRBV27 and TRBJ2-1; unclear D gene. The CDR3 contains 17 residues. The V end lost 5 bases, the J end lost 3 bases, and 20 bases lay between the germline ends. The V gene's germline CDR1 is MNHEY and CDR2 SMNVEV (reference sequence).

The chain uses TRBV5-1 and TRBJ1-2; 7 nucleotides agree with TRBD1. The CDR3 spans 14 residues. Germline V gene data show CDR1 as SGHRS and CDR2 as YFSETQ. V lost 0 bases to trimming and J lost 4 bases; unmatched junction nucleotides: 3. The CDR3 sequence is CASSLEGGGYGYTF. The DNA for the CDR3 is TGCGCCAGCAGCTTGGAAGGGGGCGGCTATGGCTACACCTTC.

This clonotype appeared many times. This chain joins TRBV3-1 and TRBJ2-7, with D unresolved. The CDR3 is 13 residues long. V was cut by 4 bases and J by 0 bases, with 7 bases left in between. The germline CDR1 and CDR2 sequences are LGHDT and YNNKEL (reference sequence). The CDR3 DNA sequence: TGTGCCAGCAGCCTACCTTCCTCCTACGAGCAGTACTTC. Amino acids: CASSLPSSYEQYF.

This clonotype has more than one count but fewer than ten. One base away lies a much larger clone, so this may be a sequencing read error. This chain joins TRBV29-1 and TRBJ2-1, with 9 bases aligning to TRBD2. The CDR3 length is 15 residues. J lost 8 bases, V lost 6 bases, and 14 bases had no gene match. Germline CDR1 reads SQVTM; CDR2 reads ANQGSEA. The CDR3 is CSVARGGGSYYEQFF. The CDR3 nucleotides read TGCAGCGTAGCACGCGGGGGGGGCTCTTACTATGAGCAGTTCTTC.

This clonotype occurred many times. CDR3 loop: CASSPRARGIRDTGELFF. Here the CDR3 DNA reads TGTGCCAGCTCACCACGTGCGCGCGGGATACGTGACACCGGGGAGCTGTTTTTT. The V gene is TRBV18, the J gene TRBJ2-2, with D possibly being TRBD2 (6 bases). Trimming removed 1 base at V and 3 bases at J, with 18 bases between. In germline, CDR1 is KGHSH, CDR2 LQKENI. This CDR3 is built from 18 residues.

The chain has TRBV27 and TRBJ2-1, with 7 bases fitting TRBD2. Losses at the gene ends were 6 bases for V and 2 bases for J; bases not matched to a gene: 7. CDR3 length: 15 residues. Looked up from germline, CDR1 is MNHEY and CDR2 is SMNVEV (reference sequence). CDR3: CASRWGGVTYNEQFF. For the CDR3, the DNA is TGTGCCAGCAGATGGGGGGGGGTGACCTACAATGAGCAGTTCTTC.

V is TRBV10-2 and J is TRBJ1-4; the match to TRBD1 covers 9 bases. The V gene end was trimmed by 5 bases and the J gene end by 7 bases; junction bases not matched to a gene: 5. The CDR3 sequence is 14 residues long. Germline lookup yields CDR1 WSHSY and CDR2 SAAADI. For the CDR3, the DNA is TGCGCCAGCAGTTGGGACAGGGAGAGTGAAAAACTGTTTTTT. It codes for CASSWDRESEKLFF.

This rearrangement joins TRBV7-9 to TRBJ2-3; the match to TRBD2 covers 9 bases. CDR1 is SEHNR and CDR2 is FQNEAQ in the germline V gene (reference sequence). J gave up 2 bases and V 3 bases, and 3 bases lay outside the gene matches. This CDR3 region has 15 residues. DNA for the CDR3: TGTGCCAGCAGCTTCCTAGCGGGAACCACAGATACGCAGTATTTT. It translates to CASSFLAGTTDTQYF.

The chain couples TRBV5-1 to TRBJ1-6; D is perhaps TRBD1 (6 bases). Per the germline V gene, CDR1 is SGHRS and CDR2 is YFSETQ. The V end lost 0 bases, the J end lost 6 bases, and 10 bases lay between the germline ends. This CDR3 has 15 residues. This chain's CDR3 is CASSLEARGNSPLHF. The CDR3 nucleotides are TGCGCCAGCAGCTTGGAGGCCAGGGGTAATTCACCCCTCCACTTT. The entire variable domain, with the rest obtained from reference TRBV5-1 and TRBJ1-6, is as follows: KAGVTQTPRYLIKTRGQQVTLSCSPISGHRSVSWYQQTPGQGLQFLFEYFSETQRNKGNFPGRFSGRQFSNSRSEMNVSTLELGDSALYLCASSLEARGNSPLHFGNGTRLTVT.

This clonotype has a handful of counts. V and J are TRBV6-1 and TRBJ1-1, with D perhaps TRBD1 (5 bases). The germline V gene encodes CDR1 MNHNS and CDR2 SASEGT. Trimming took 5 bases from V and 5 from J, leaving 15 bases between them. The CDR3 extends over 14 amino acids. The CDR3 DNA sequence: TGTGCCAGCAGTCCCAGGGAGGGTTGGACTGAAGCTTTCTTT. It translates to CASSPREGWTEAFF.

V is TRBV4-3 and J is TRBJ2-7; 9 positions match TRBD1. V lost 1 base to trimming and J lost 6 bases; unmatched junction nucleotides: 10. Germline V gene sequence: CDR1 LGHNA, CDR2 YSLEER. The CDR3 contains 16 residues. CDR3 in DNA: TGCGCCAGCAGCCAAGCCTGGGGACAGGGCGAGGCCGAGCAGTACTTC. This gives the protein CASSQAWGQGEAEQYF.

This clonotype was recorded only once. The chain uses TRBV19 and TRBJ2-2, with D hard to call. This CDR3 comprises 10 residues. The V gene lost 7 bases and the J gene lost 7 bases, with 4 bases spanning the gap. The germline CDR1 and CDR2 sequences are LNHDA and SQIVND (reference sequence). The CDR3 is CASNGGELFF. The CDR3 nucleotides read TGTGCCAGTAATGGCGGGGAGCTGTTTTTT.

The gene calls are TRBV5-1 and TRBJ2-5, with 9 bases fitting TRBD1. The CDR3 covers 16 residues. The germline CDR1 and CDR2 sequences are SGHRS and YFSETQ. The trim removed 2 bases at V and 3 bases at J, leaving 8 bases unmatched. CDR3 DNA sequence: TGCGCCAGCAGCTTTCTCGCGGGACAGGGAGAAGAGACCCAGTACTTC. Translated: CASSFLAGQGEETQYF.

This clonotype was observed a handful of times. The chain employs TRBV7-9 and TRBJ2-7; D possibly corresponds to TRBD1 (6 bases). Germline lookup yields CDR1 SEHNR and CDR2 FQNEAQ (reference sequence). V was trimmed by 5 bases and J by 2 bases, leaving 13 bases between them. The CDR3 contains 14 residues. The DNA for the CDR3 is TGTGCCAGCAGCCACGGGACATACCCCTACGAGCAGTACTTC. The encoded protein is CASSHGTYPYEQYF.